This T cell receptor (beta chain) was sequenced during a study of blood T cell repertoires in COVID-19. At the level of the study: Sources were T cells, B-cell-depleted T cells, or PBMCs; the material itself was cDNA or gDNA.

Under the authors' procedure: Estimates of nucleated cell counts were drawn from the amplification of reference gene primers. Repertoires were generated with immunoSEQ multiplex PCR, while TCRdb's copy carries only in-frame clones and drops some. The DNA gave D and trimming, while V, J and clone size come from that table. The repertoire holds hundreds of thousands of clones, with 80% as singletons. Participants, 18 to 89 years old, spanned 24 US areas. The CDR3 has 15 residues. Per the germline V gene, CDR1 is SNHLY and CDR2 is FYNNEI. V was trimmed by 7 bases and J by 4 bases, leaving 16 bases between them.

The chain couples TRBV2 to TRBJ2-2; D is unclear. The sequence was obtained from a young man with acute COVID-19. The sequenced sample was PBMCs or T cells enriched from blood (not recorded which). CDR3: CASTDSPSGTGELFF. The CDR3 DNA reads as TGTGCCAGCACCGATTCTCCCAGTGGCACCGGGGAGCTGTTTTTT.